The following is a TCR beta chain sequence with its context. The antigen is not known. This sample is drawn from a study of shared clonotypes between healthy human individuals. Study-level findings and limits: Apart from blood, nothing was sampled; tissue repertoires likely differ.

In the original analysis: Without quality scores, immunoSEQ junctional reads could not be filtered like full-length reads. Repertoires were generated with immunoSEQ multiplex PCR, while TCRdb's copy carries only in-frame clones and drops some. V, J and clone size were drawn from that table, and D and trimming were deduced from the DNA. The table lists over a million clones, roughly 96% of them singletons. Germline V CDR1 and CDR2: SGHTA, FQGNSA. The CDR3 is made up of 16 amino acids. The V and J ends lost 4 bases and 2 bases, in that order; junction bases with no gene match: 4. Material for sequencing was naive CD4+ T cells sorted from blood. Subset noted: CD45RA+ positively selected. The chain links TRBV7-2 to TRBJ2-3; 12 bases map to TRBD2. This clonotype was sampled from a man aged 25 to 40 in good health. CDR3 protein: CASSSASGRVTDTQYF. The CDR3 DNA sequence: TGTGCCAGCAGCTCCGCTAGCGGGAGGGTCACAGATACGCAGTATTTT.